The T cell receptor (beta chain) described here comes from a study of blood T cell repertoires in COVID-19. Study-wide context: COVID-19 samples collected from the United States, Italy and Spain covered acute and convalescent phases. T cells, B-cell-depleted T cells, or PBMCs provided the cDNA or gDNA that served as material.

Methods used by the authors: Amplification of reference gene primers provided the estimated nucleated cell counts. Method: immunoSEQ multiplex PCR; TCRdb's copy keeps in-frame clones and lacks some. V and J calls and clone size are given by that table; D and trimming were obtained from the DNA. Among 300,000 to 450,000 clones listed, 70% to 90% were seen once. Enrollment of patients from Seattle took place during active infection, with longitudinal follow-up. V was pared by 4 bases and J by 6 bases, with 8 bases of the junction left unmatched. CDR1 and CDR2 (germline): SGHDN, FVKESK. The CDR3 totals 16 residues.

This TCR derives from a woman aged 55-70 years with COVID-19, enrolled during active disease. The genes are TRBV14 and TRBJ2-2; 10 bases line up with TRBD2. Material for sequencing was peripheral blood. The CDR3 sequence: CASSRTLAGYAGELFF. The DNA of the CDR3 is TGTGCCAGCAGCCGAACACTAGCGGGGTACGCCGGGGAGCTGTTTTTT.